This T cell receptor beta chain was recovered during a study of T cell responses to AZD1222 COVID-19 vaccine. Findings and caveats of the study: An increase in Spike-specific TCR breadth and depth was observed after two AZD1222 doses. Without day 14 samples, only post-peak T cell repertoires were studied. The CD4 TCRs associated with vaccination extended across spike and predominated at 160-218 and 743-854.

The CDR3 has 16 amino acids. The junction had 8 bases not matched to a gene; V was cut back by 5 bases and J by 3 bases. Germline V lookup: CDR1 SGHTA, CDR2 FQGNSA. Some second doses came at about 4 weeks and others at about 12 weeks; these were pooled. Data came from immunoSEQ multiplex PCR; TCRdb stores just in-frame clones and leaves some out. The table records about 20,000 clones, roughly 84% of them present only once. Of note for this clone: Its target is unknown.

The rearrangement joins TRBV7-2 to TRBJ2-1; 9 nucleotides line up with TRBD2. The receptor was derived from an adult who received the AZD1222 COVID-19 vaccine. Specimen: peripheral blood, collected 28 days after the second AZD1222 dose. CDR3 protein: CASSRRLAGSYNEQFF. The DNA for the CDR3 is TGTGCCAGCAGCCGCCGTCTAGCGGGGAGCTACAATGAGCAGTTCTTC.